Detailed here is one T cell receptor (beta chain). The antigen remains undetermined. The data were obtained in a study of post-analysis software for immune sequencing data. Included in the TCR beta cDNA libraries were unique molecular identifiers. Each CDR3 protein is one row after TCRdb ran MiXCR on the PCR reads. The data contain approximately 460,000 distinct CDR3 sequences, around 40% of them seen just once; the ten biggest clones take up around an eighth. The CDR3 length is 17 residues. Trimming removed 6 bases from V and 2 bases from J, with 20 bases in between. Germline loops: CDR1 MNHNY, CDR2 SVGAGI (reference sequence). Overall study findings and caveats: Normalized Chao1 diversity in multiple sclerosis patients fell significantly below that of controls. TRBV5-6, TRBV5-1 and TRBV20-1 belonged to a set of roughly 5 TRBV segments that were more frequent in patients than controls.

This TCR was sampled from a girl aged 10 to 17 with multiple sclerosis. The J gene is TRBJ2-1, the V gene TRBV6-6; D may be TRBD2 (6 bases). Sequenced material: blood. CDR3: CASRMEAGRPTYNEQFF. Written as DNA, the CDR3 is TGTGCCAGCAGGATGGAAGCGGGCCGACCTACCTACAATGAGCAGTTCTTC.